One sample yielded the 11 T cell receptor beta chains listed below, sequenced in a study of tumor-infiltrating lymphocytes in localized non-small cell lung cancer. Libraries were prepared by immunoSEQ multiplex PCR; TCRdb keeps only in-frame clonotypes and omits some of them. The sample records around 24,000 clones, roughly 64% being singletons. Sequencing was done on a sample of lung tumor tissue. The receptors stem from a human donor with non-small cell lung cancer.

This chain connects TRBV5-6 to TRBJ1-5, with D unresolved. This CDR3 comprises 14 residues. V lost 1 base and J lost 5, with 10 bases in between. CDR1 is SGHDT, CDR2 YYEEEE, per germline. The CDR3 nucleotides read TGTGCCAGCAGCTTGCGGGGTTACTATCAGCCCCAGCATTTT. Its translation is CASSLRGYYQPQHF.

This CDR3 reads CASSLGLAQETQYF. The DNA for the CDR3 is TGCGCCAGCAGCTTGGGTTTGGCTCAAGAGACCCAGTACTTC. The chain combines TRBV5-1 with TRBJ2-5; D uncertain. Trimming took 0 bases from V and 2 from J, leaving 8 bases between them. Germline V gene sequence: CDR1 SGHRS, CDR2 YFSETQ. CDR3 size: 14 residues.

This chain connects TRBV11-2 to TRBJ2-7, with D perhaps TRBD1 (5 bases). Per germline, CDR1 SGHAT and CDR2 FQNNGV. With 2 bases removed from V and 3 bases from J, the gap between germline ends came to 11 bases. This CDR3 is 14 amino acids long. CDR3 sequence reads: CASSLFSGNYEQYF. The DNA for the CDR3 is TGTGCCAGCAGCTTATTCTCAGGGAACTACGAGCAGTACTTC. Combining the CDR3 with reference TRBV11-2 and TRBJ2-7 gives the whole variable domain EAGVAQSPRYKIIEKRQSVAFWCNPISGHATLYWYQQILGQGPKLLIQFQNNGVVDDSQLPKDRFSAERLKGVDSTLKIQPAKLEDSAVYLCASSLFSGNYEQYFGPGTRLTVT.

The V call is TRBV18, the J call TRBJ2-3; 12 nucleotides line up with TRBD2. V lost 4 bases and J lost 0; bases outside the gene matches: 5. Germline V gene lookup returns CDR1 KGHSH and CDR2 LQKENI. The CDR3 covers 17 residues. The CDR3 loop reads CASSLRTSGISTDTQYF. CDR3 DNA: TGTGCCAGCTCACTACGGACTAGCGGGATCAGCACAGATACGCAGTATTTT.

The rearrangement links TRBV11-2 to TRBJ2-1; a weak D match, TRBD1 (6 bases). Trimming shortened V by 0 bases and J by 1 base, and 13 bases separated the two germline ends. Per germline, CDR1 SGHAT and CDR2 FQNNGV. The CDR3 sequence is 17 residues long. CDR3 sequence: CASSLDPGDGSYNEQFF. The DNA for the CDR3 is TGTGCCAGCAGCTTAGATCCAGGGGACGGATCCTACAATGAGCAGTTCTTC.

The sample holds one count of this clone. V gene TRBV5-1 combines with J gene TRBJ2-2; no reliable D call. The ends were cut back, 3 bases at V and 4 bases at J, with 16 bases in the middle. Germline V lookup: CDR1 SGHRS, CDR2 YFSETQ. The CDR3 is made up of 16 amino acids. The CDR3 spells CASSSYIGVGTGELFF. The CDR3, as DNA: TGCGCCAGCAGCTCCTACATCGGCGTCGGCACCGGGGAGCTGTTTTTT.

The chain couples TRBV7-3 to TRBJ1-1; D not certain. The V end was cut by 4 bases, the J end by 1 base, with 7 bases between. This CDR3 is built from 13 residues. CDR1 and CDR2 from the germline V gene are SGHTA and FQGTGA. Here the CDR3 reads CASSSYKNTEAFF. The CDR3 DNA reads as TGTGCCAGCAGCTCGTACAAGAACACTGAAGCTTTCTTT.

V is TRBV5-5 and J is TRBJ2-7; no definite D call. CDR1 and CDR2 from the germline V gene are SGHKS and YYEKEE (reference sequence). V lost 0 bases to trimming and J lost 4 bases, with 2 bases between them. This CDR3 is 11 amino acids long. CDR3 loop: CASSLEYEQYF. DNA for the CDR3: TGTGCCAGCAGCTTGGAGTACGAGCAGTACTTC.

This rearrangement joins TRBV5-4 to TRBJ2-1, with 10 nucleotides matching TRBD2. The length of the CDR3 is 15 residues. V was pared by 4 bases and J by 9 bases, with 10 bases of the junction left unmatched. Germline V gene data show CDR1 as SGHNT and CDR2 as YYREEE (reference sequence). CDR3: CASSPTSGEGGEQFF. The CDR3 DNA sequence: TGTGCCAGCAGCCCCACTAGCGGGGAGGGAGGTGAGCAGTTCTTC.

The rearrangement uses TRBV7-2 and TRBJ2-5; TRBD1 might be the D (6 bases). The V end was cut by 5 bases, the J end by 2 bases, with 9 bases between. CDR1 and CDR2 (germline): SGHTA, FQGNSA. This CDR3 contains 13 residues. The CDR3 region has the DNA TGTGCCAGCAGCCTAGGACAGCAAGAGACCCAGTACTTC. This encodes CASSLGQQETQYF. Using reference TRBV7-2 and TRBJ2-5 for the parts outside the CDR3, the full variable domain is GAGVSQSPSNKVTEKGKDVELRCDPISGHTALYWYRQSLGQGLEFLIYFQGNSAPDKSGLPSDRFSAERTGGSVSTLTIQRTQQEDSAVYLCASSLGQQETQYFGPGTRLLVL.

The chain uses TRBV6-5 and TRBJ2-6, with 9 bases lining up with TRBD2. Per the germline V gene, CDR1 is MNHEY and CDR2 is SVGAGI. V shed 7 bases, J shed 3 bases, and the junction held 1 base outside the gene matches. The CDR3 runs to 14 residues. This chain's CDR3 is CASKRGVGANVLTF. CDR3 bases: TGTGCCAGCAAGCGGGGGGTTGGGGCCAACGTCCTGACTTTC.